This TCR beta chain comes out of a study of CD8 T cells in ankylosing spondylitis. TCRdb called the 5' RACE reads again in MiXCR, with one record for every CDR3 protein. This table has about 200,000 distinct CDR3 sequences, 25% to 30% appearing once. At least ten counts were recorded for this clonotype. What it recognizes is unknown. General study points: Among TCR beta sequences, a motif of several highly homologous variants appeared characteristic of ankylosing spondylitis blood. Some of the motif variants had earlier been found in reactive arthritis patients' fluid and blood. Reportedly, significant enrichment of disease-linked clones occurred in matched ankylosing spondylitis synovial fluid.

Sequenced: blood, either unsorted or a sorted T cell fraction (not recorded which). The receptor was isolated from a male donor with ankylosing spondylitis or in good health (not recorded which).

The CDR3 loop reads CASSFGGGLSNEQFF. The CDR3 DNA is TGTGCCAGCAGCTTTGGAGGGGGCCTCTCCAATGAGCAGTTCTTC. The rearrangement joins TRBV5-6 to TRBJ2-1; TRBD1 might be the D (7 bases). Germline CDR1 reads SGHDT; CDR2 reads YYEEEE. The length of the CDR3 is 15 residues. V lost 2 bases and J 6 bases, leaving 15 bases between the germline ends.